This section outlines one TCR beta chain sequence together with its context. Its cognate antigen is unknown. This sample is part of a study of PD-1 blockade in classical Hodgkin lymphoma. Whole-study findings and limits: No one has yet defined what causes the repertoire differences, which may be disease activity or prior therapy. Diminished baseline TCR diversity has been reported in newly diagnosed patients relative to healthy donors.

Time point reported: newly diagnosed, previously untreated cHL patient sample. Newly diagnosed, untreated classical Hodgkin lymphoma PBMCs served as comparison. CDR1 and CDR2 (germline): MGHRA, YSYEKL. There are 17 residues in the CDR3. Trimming removed 1 base at V and 0 bases at J, with 13 bases between. Measured with immunoSEQ multiplex PCR; TCRdb has only the in-frame clones, and not every one. This sample has fewer than 40,000 clones, with under 95% found just once. The sequenced material came from peripheral blood mononuclear cells (PBMCs). V usage is TRBV4-1 and J usage is TRBJ1-5; tentative D call: TRBD1 (6 bases). The TCR was taken from a human donor with classical Hodgkin lymphoma. The CDR3 loop is CASSQVMGQLSNQPQHF. The DNA for the CDR3 is TGCGCCAGCAGCCAAGTTATGGGACAACTTAGCAATCAGCCCCAGCATTTT.